The 31 T cell receptor beta chains in this list originate from one sample, sequenced in a study of shared clonotypes between healthy human individuals. The repertoire was sequenced with immunoSEQ multiplex PCR; TCRdb's copy has only in-frame clones and lacks some. The repertoire has hundreds of thousands of clones, 90% to 97% of them found once; the top ten carry 0.055% to 0.075%. The sequenced sample was naive CD4+ T cells sorted from blood. As for subset: CD45RA+ positively selected. The source is a young woman in good health.

This sequence joins TRBV5-1 and TRBJ2-7, with D uncertain. V was cut by 1 base and J by 6 bases, with 8 bases left in between. In germline, CDR1 is SGHRS, CDR2 YFSETQ. The length of the CDR3 is 12 residues. The CDR3 sequence is CASSLSGTEQYF. In nucleotides, the CDR3 is TGCGCCAGCAGCTTGTCGGGTACCGAGCAGTACTTC. The whole variable domain, filled in from reference TRBV5-1 and TRBJ2-7, reads KAGVTQTPRYLIKTRGQQVTLSCSPISGHRSVSWYQQTPGQGLQFLFEYFSETQRNKGNFPGRFSGRQFSNSRSEMNVSTLELGDSALYLCASSLSGTEQYFGPGTRLTVT.

The chain employs TRBV25-1 and TRBJ1-5; 7 bases match TRBD1. J gave up 6 bases and V 3 bases, and 2 bases lay outside the gene matches. This CDR3 comprises 13 residues. The germline CDR1 and CDR2 sequences are MGHDK and SYGVNS. The CDR3 sequence is CASSDRQGQPQHF. Here the CDR3 DNA reads TGTGCCAGCAGTGATCGACAGGGTCAGCCCCAGCATTTT.

V usage is TRBV5-1 and J usage is TRBJ1-3; possibly TRBD1 for D (5 bases). The germline V gene has CDR1 SGHRS and CDR2 YFSETQ. The CDR3 loop spans 19 amino acids. Trimming removed 2 bases from V and 0 bases from J, with 21 bases in between. The CDR3, as DNA: TGCGCCAGCAGCTTACGACTTGCAGGCGGGGACCTCTCTGGAAACACCATATATTTT. Translating gives CASSLRLAGGDLSGNTIYF. The whole variable domain, remainder taken from reference TRBV5-1 and TRBJ1-3, is KAGVTQTPRYLIKTRGQQVTLSCSPISGHRSVSWYQQTPGQGLQFLFEYFSETQRNKGNFPGRFSGRQFSNSRSEMNVSTLELGDSALYLCASSLRLAGGDLSGNTIYFGEGSWLTVV.

The rearrangement links TRBV18 to TRBJ1-5; no clear D. CDR1 and CDR2 from the germline V gene are KGHSH and LQKENI. This CDR3 region has 14 residues. V was trimmed by 0 bases and J by 3 bases, leaving 6 bases between them. The chain's CDR3 is CASSPPQHNQPQHF. CDR3 nucleotides: TGTGCCAGCTCACCACCACAGCACAATCAGCCCCAGCATTTT.

This chain joins TRBV7-2 and TRBJ1-1; 7 positions agree with TRBD1. There are 18 residues in the CDR3. Germline CDR1 SGHTA, CDR2 FQGNSA. With 2 bases clipped from V and 0 bases from J, the junction kept 12 bases outside the gene matches. This CDR3 reads CASSLKHRGWGLNTEAFF. In DNA, the CDR3 is TGTGCCAGCAGCTTAAAGCACAGGGGATGGGGTTTGAACACTGAAGCTTTCTTT.

V usage is TRBV18 and J usage is TRBJ1-1, with D possibly matching TRBD1 (6 bases). CDR1 and CDR2 (germline): KGHSH, LQKENI. V shed 1 base and J shed 1 base, with 16 bases lying between them. The CDR3 sequence is 17 residues long. CDR3 coding DNA: TGTGCCAGCTCACCACGAACCGGAGGACAGACGAACACTGAAGCTTTCTTT. Translating gives CASSPRTGGQTNTEAFF.

In nucleotides, the CDR3 is TGTGCCAGCAGCCGGACTAGATTGCAGGAGACCCAGTACTTC. Protein product: CASSRTRLQETQYF. The V call is TRBV7-2, the J call TRBJ2-5, with TRBD2 identical over 7 bases. This CDR3 is built from 14 residues. V shed 5 bases and J 5 bases; nucleotides not matched to a gene: 8. CDR1 and CDR2 from the germline V gene are SGHTA and FQGNSA. Based on the CDR3 plus reference TRBV7-2 and TRBJ2-5, the full variable domain is GAGVSQSPSNKVTEKGKDVELRCDPISGHTALYWYRQSLGQGLEFLIYFQGNSAPDKSGLPSDRFSAERTGGSVSTLTIQRTQQEDSAVYLCASSRTRLQETQYFGPGTRLLVL.

The chain is built from TRBV28 and TRBJ2-7; D might be TRBD1 or TRBD2, each matching 5 bases. The V gene's germline CDR1 is MDHEN and CDR2 SYDVKM. V gave up 2 bases and J gave up 2 bases, with 10 bases separating them. The CDR3 is 14 amino acids. The CDR3 spells CASSLEGPPYEQYF. CDR3 coding DNA: TGTGCCAGCAGTTTAGAGGGACCGCCCTACGAGCAGTACTTC.

This rearrangement joins TRBV5-1 to TRBJ2-1; 13 bases map to TRBD2. J was trimmed by 8 bases and V by 4 bases; bases with no gene match: 12. The CDR3 has 17 amino acids. In germline, CDR1 is SGHRS, CDR2 YFSETQ. The CDR3 sequence is CASSGGLAGDVLDEQFF. CDR3 DNA sequence: TGCGCCAGCAGCGGAGGACTAGCGGGGGACGTTTTGGATGAGCAGTTCTTC.

This clone showed up just once. This CDR3 reads CASSGHGAPGETQYF. Here the CDR3 DNA reads TGTGCCAGTAGTGGCCACGGGGCCCCGGGGGAGACCCAGTACTTC. The gene calls are TRBV19 and TRBJ2-5; D may be TRBD1 or TRBD2 (5 bases each). The CDR3 has 15 amino acids. Looked up from germline, CDR1 is LNHDA and CDR2 is SQIVND (reference sequence). Trimming removed 5 bases from V and 5 bases from J, with 18 bases in between.

J is TRBJ2-7 and V is TRBV19; the D is unclear. V was pared by 5 bases and J by 6 bases, with 11 bases between. Germline CDR1 LNHDA, CDR2 SQIVND (reference sequence). The CDR3 has 12 residues. The CDR3 DNA sequence: TGTGCCAGTAGTCCCCTAGTTGGCGAGCAGTACTTC. Protein sequence: CASSPLVGEQYF.

This clone was recorded once. This chain uses TRBV5-1 with TRBJ2-7; 8 bases line up with TRBD2. Germline CDR1 is SGHRS and CDR2 is YFSETQ. With V trimmed by 3 bases and J by 0 bases, 5 bases remained unmatched. The CDR3 contains 15 residues. The CDR3 sequence: CASSSTGTSSYEQYF. In DNA, the CDR3 is TGCGCCAGCAGCTCAACCGGGACTAGCTCCTACGAGCAGTACTTC.

The chain joins TRBV2 to TRBJ2-3, with D unclear. The germline CDR1 and CDR2 sequences are SNHLY and FYNNEI. V was cut by 6 bases and J by 5 bases, with 3 bases left in between. CDR3 length equals 10 residues. The CDR3 reads CASRRDTQYF. The CDR3 nucleotides are TGTGCCAGCAGACGAGATACGCAGTATTTT.

V usage is TRBV6-5 and J usage is TRBJ2-1; TRBD1 matches 9 bases. V shed 6 bases and J 8 bases; nucleotides not matched to a gene: 8. The CDR3 totals 14 residues. Germline-derived CDR1 and CDR2 are MNHEY and SVGAGI. Here the CDR3 DNA reads TGTGCCAGCAGCAGGGACAGGGATACCTATGAGCAGTTCTTC. This sequence encodes CASSRDRDTYEQFF.

This chain uses TRBV6-1 with TRBJ2-7; D unclear. The CDR3 has 12 residues. Germline V gives CDR1 MNHNS, CDR2 SASEGT. The V and J ends lost 4 bases and 3 bases respectively, with 7 bases between them. DNA for the CDR3: TGTGCCAGCAGTGTGATAAGCTACGAGCAGTACTTC. Its translation: CASSVISYEQYF.

The V and J genes are TRBV11-2 and TRBJ2-7, with 11 bases fitting TRBD2. Germline trimming cut 5 bases from V and 7 bases from J; bases unmatched to any gene: 10. The germline CDR1 and CDR2 sequences are SGHAT and FQNNGV. There are 15 residues in the CDR3. The CDR3 sequence is CASSLLLAGAREQYF. CDR3 in DNA: TGTGCCAGCAGCCTGCTACTAGCGGGAGCGAGGGAGCAGTACTTC. The whole variable domain, remainder taken from reference TRBV11-2 and TRBJ2-7, is EAGVAQSPRYKIIEKRQSVAFWCNPISGHATLYWYQQILGQGPKLLIQFQNNGVVDDSQLPKDRFSAERLKGVDSTLKIQPAKLEDSAVYLCASSLLLAGAREQYFGPGTRLTVT.

The V gene is TRBV15, the J gene TRBJ2-3; D is perhaps TRBD2 (6 bases). Trimming removed 1 base from V and 1 base from J, with 9 bases in between. CDR1 is LNHNV, CDR2 YYDKDF, per germline (reference sequence). The CDR3 is made up of 15 amino acids. The CDR3 loop reads CATSRGGGGTDTQYF. In DNA form, the CDR3 reads TGTGCCACCAGCAGAGGGGGCGGGGGCACAGATACGCAGTATTTT. The full variable domain, completed using reference TRBV15 and TRBJ2-3, is DAMVIQNPRYQVTQFGKPVTLSCSQTLNHNVMYWYQQKSSQAPKLLFHYYDKDFNNEADTPDNFQSRRPNTSFCFLDIRSPGLGDTAMYLCATSRGGGGTDTQYFGPGTRLTVL.

This rearrangement joins TRBV19 to TRBJ2-6; D unclear. Per germline, CDR1 LNHDA and CDR2 SQIVND (reference sequence). V gave up 5 bases and J gave up 0 bases, with 2 bases separating them. There are 13 residues in the CDR3. The CDR3, as DNA: TGTGCCAGTAGTCTCTCTGGGGCCAACGTCCTGACTTTC. Its translation is CASSLSGANVLTF.

The chain combines TRBV19 with TRBJ2-1; 7 nucleotides match TRBD2. V trimming: 6 bases; J trimming: 1 base; junction bases outside the gene matches: 15. There are 18 residues in the CDR3. Germline V CDR1 and CDR2: LNHDA, SQIVND (reference sequence). The CDR3 nucleotides are TGTGCCAGTAGGACTTTCGATCGGGGGGATGCTTCCTACAATGAGCAGTTCTTC. As protein: CASRTFDRGDASYNEQFF.

The genes are TRBV27 and TRBJ2-1, with 12 bases aligning to TRBD1. Germline CDR1 and CDR2: MNHEY and SMNVEV (reference sequence). The CDR3 has 14 residues. V was pared by 3 bases and J by 8 bases, with 2 bases of the junction left unmatched. CDR3 DNA sequence: TGTGCCAGCAGTTTTGGGACAGGGGGCTATGAGCAGTTCTTC. Translating it yields CASSFGTGGYEQFF.

The chain carries TRBV6-1 and TRBJ2-7; the match to TRBD2 covers 7 bases. The CDR3 is 15 amino acids. The ends lost 9 bases at V and 2 bases at J; junction bases unmatched: 13. Germline V lookup: CDR1 MNHNS, CDR2 SASEGT. DNA of the CDR3: TGTGCCAGTGAGCTGAGGGAGGGCCTGACCTACGAGCAGTACTTC. It is translated as CASELREGLTYEQYF.

The chain links TRBV28 to TRBJ2-1; D possibly corresponds to TRBD1 (6 bases). This CDR3 has 16 residues. V lost 7 bases, J lost 0 bases, and 16 bases lay in between. Germline V gene lookup returns CDR1 MDHEN and CDR2 SYDVKM. The CDR3 sequence is CASTPGAASSYNEQFF. Here the CDR3 DNA reads TGTGCCAGCACCCCAGGGGCGGCTAGCTCCTACAATGAGCAGTTCTTC.

CDR3 sequence: CASSLALGGSGVSNQPQHF. The DNA for the CDR3 is TGTGCCAGCAGCTTAGCGTTAGGGGGCTCAGGTGTAAGCAATCAGCCCCAGCATTTT. The chain recombines TRBV7-6 with TRBJ1-5; TRBD1 matches at 7 bases. Germline values: CDR1 SGHVS, CDR2 FNYEAQ. The CDR3 totals 19 residues. V shed 0 bases and J 1 base; nucleotides not matched to a gene: 12.

In its sample, this clone was seen once. At the DNA level, this CDR3 is encoded by other sequences in the same sample as well. The chain recombines TRBV18 with TRBJ1-1, with TRBD1 as a possible D gene (6 bases). The CDR3 is made up of 14 amino acids. Germline V gene data show CDR1 as KGHSH and CDR2 as LQKENI. The V end lost 3 bases, the J end lost 1 base, and 9 bases lay between the germline ends. CDR3: CASSPQDRNTEAFF. The CDR3 nucleotides read TGTGCCAGCTCACCGCAGGACAGGAACACTGAAGCTTTCTTT.

V is TRBV4-1 and J is TRBJ2-7, with 10 bases aligning to TRBD1. V gave up 2 bases and J gave up 1 base; unmatched junction bases: 2. The CDR3 contains 15 residues. Germline CDR1 MGHRA, CDR2 YSYEKL. CDR3 sequence: CASSQRDRGSYEQYF. DNA for the CDR3: TGCGCCAGCAGCCAACGGGACAGGGGATCCTACGAGCAGTACTTC.

The chain carries TRBV6-6 and TRBJ1-1; no clear D gene. CDR1 is MNHNY, CDR2 SVGAGI, per germline (reference sequence). The CDR3 consists of 12 residues. V dropped 5 bases and J dropped 1 base, with 5 bases sitting between them. The CDR3 nucleotides are TGTGCCAGCAGTATAGAGAACACTGAAGCTTTCTTT. Translation gives CASSIENTEAFF.

The CDR3 DNA reads as TGTGCCAGCAGGGGGACTAGCGGGTGGACGCAGTATTTT. This gives the protein CASRGTSGWTQYF. The V call is TRBV28, the J call TRBJ2-3; 12 bases are a match to TRBD2. J was trimmed by 9 bases and V by 6 bases; bases with no gene match: 4. There are 13 residues in the CDR3. Germline CDR1 reads MDHEN; CDR2 reads SYDVKM.

The V gene is TRBV18, the J gene TRBJ2-7; D remains unclear. The CDR3 is made up of 15 amino acids. Trimming stripped 3 bases from V and 2 bases from J, with 14 bases between. Germline V gene data show CDR1 as KGHSH and CDR2 as LQKENI. CDR3 coding DNA: TGTGCCAGCTCACCGGGCTCCAGGTCGACCTACGAGCAGTACTTC. Translating it yields CASSPGSRSTYEQYF.

This clone appeared once. This chain links TRBV2 with TRBJ1-1, with D unresolved. CDR1 SNHLY and CDR2 FYNNEI come from the germline V gene. The CDR3 length is 13 residues. Trimming took 7 bases from V and 2 from J, leaving 11 bases between them. The CDR3 sequence: CASTTDKNTEAFF. The DNA for the CDR3 is TGTGCCAGCACCACGGATAAAAACACTGAAGCTTTCTTT.

J is TRBJ1-3 and V is TRBV28, with no clear D. CDR1 is MDHEN and CDR2 is SYDVKM in the germline V gene. V was pared by 6 bases and J by 3 bases, with 9 bases between. CDR3 length equals 13 residues. CDR3: CASRFSSGNTIYF. The CDR3 nucleotides are TGTGCCAGCAGGTTTTCGAGTGGAAACACCATATATTTT.

The rearrangement joins TRBV10-3 to TRBJ1-1; the D is unclear. From germline, CDR1 is ENHRY and CDR2 SYGVKD. This CDR3 has 14 amino acids. V was shortened by 4 bases and J by 1 base, with 10 bases between the two germline ends. This chain's CDR3 is CAISGSERNTEAFF. The CDR3 DNA sequence: TGTGCCATCAGTGGGTCAGAAAGGAACACTGAAGCTTTCTTT.